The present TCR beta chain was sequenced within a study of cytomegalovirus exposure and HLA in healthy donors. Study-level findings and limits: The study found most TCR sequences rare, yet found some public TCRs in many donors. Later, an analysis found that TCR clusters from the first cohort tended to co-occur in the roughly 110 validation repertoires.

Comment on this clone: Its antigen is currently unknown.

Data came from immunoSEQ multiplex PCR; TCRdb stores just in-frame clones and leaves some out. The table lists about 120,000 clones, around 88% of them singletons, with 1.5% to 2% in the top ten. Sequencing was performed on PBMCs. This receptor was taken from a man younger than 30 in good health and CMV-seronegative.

In DNA, the CDR3 is TGTGCCAGTAGTATTAGGGACACCTTCGCCGGGGAGCTGTTTTTT. Translation gives CASSIRDTFAGELFF. This chain connects TRBV19 to TRBJ2-2, with D possibly TRBD1 on 6 matching bases. Germline lookup yields CDR1 LNHDA and CDR2 SQIVND (reference sequence). The ends were cut back, 3 bases at V and 6 bases at J, with 14 bases in the middle. The CDR3 contains 15 residues.